This T cell receptor beta chain appears in the sequencing data of a study of blood T cells in healthy people across ages. Findings and caveats of the study: The diversity estimates, figures obtained from one million T cells, were considered underestimates.

A J-beta primer mix and a sample-barcoded 5' primer were used in a second PCR of about 7 to 12 cycles. MiXCR was run by TCRdb on the 5' RACE reads, yielding one entry per CDR3 protein. The table lists 710,000 or so distinct CDR3 sequences, about a third of them singletons. The trim removed 5 bases at V and 2 bases at J, leaving 12 bases unmatched. Germline values: CDR1 DFQATT, CDR2 SNEGSKA (reference sequence). This CDR3 spans 16 amino acids. Peripheral blood samples of roughly 9.9 milliliters were drawn from each donor. As regards this clonotype: Antigen: not known.

The clonotype comes from a woman of 80 years or more in good health. Material: blood. The rearrangement links TRBV20-1 to TRBJ2-5, with 9 bases lining up with TRBD2. CDR3 DNA sequence: TGCAGTGCTCCCCCCCAGGGACTAGCCCTTCAAGAGACCCAGTACTTC. This codes for CSAPPQGLALQETQYF.